The 17 T cell receptor beta chains below were found in one sample sequenced in a study of control samples from healthy donors and cancer patients. Clones were read by immunoSEQ multiplex PCR, and TCRdb kept only the in-frame ones, dropping some. There are about 100,000 clones in the sample; around four fifths occur only once, and around 6.2% lies in the top ten. What was sequenced was blood. The receptors derive from a man younger than 35 in good health.

The genes are TRBV11-3 and TRBJ2-2, with D possibly being TRBD1 (5 bases). The CDR3 is made up of 14 amino acids. From germline, CDR1 is SGHNT and CDR2 YENEEA. Trimming left V 2 bases short and J 1 base short, with 5 bases between. DNA of the CDR3: TGTGCCAGCAGCTTAAGGGGGAACACCGGGGAGCTGTTTTTT. Protein: CASSLRGNTGELFF.

The rearrangement joins TRBV6-5 to TRBJ2-1; D is unclear. CDR1 and CDR2 (germline): MNHEY, SVGAGI. The CDR3 is made up of 13 amino acids. V lost 6 bases and J lost 8, with 14 bases in between. Here the CDR3 DNA reads TGTGCCAGCAGCAGAACGTGGCCGGATGAGCAGTTCTTC. It translates to CASSRTWPDEQFF.

The V call is TRBV4-3, the J call TRBJ1-1; D is unclear. Germline V gene data show CDR1 as LGHNA and CDR2 as YSLEER. Trimming took off 0 bases at V and 1 base at J, with 9 bases between the two ends. CDR3 length: 15 amino acids. CDR3 in DNA: TGCGCCAGCAGCCAAGATGTTGCGCCGAACACTGAAGCTTTCTTT. The encoded protein is CASSQDVAPNTEAFF.

This sequence joins TRBV6-5 and TRBJ2-4; 8 bases agree with TRBD1. Germline CDR1 is MNHEY and CDR2 is SVGAGI. This CDR3 region has 14 residues. V shed 5 bases, J shed 1 base, and the junction held 1 base outside the gene matches. The CDR3 bases are TGTGCCAGCAGTCGACAGGGGGCCAAAAACATTCAGTACTTC. Its translation: CASSRQGAKNIQYF.

The gene calls are TRBV19 and TRBJ1-2; possibly TRBD1 for D (5 bases). This CDR3 has 12 amino acids. V was clipped by 6 bases and J by 2 bases, with 7 bases between them. In germline, CDR1 is LNHDA, CDR2 SQIVND (reference sequence). The CDR3 DNA is TGTGCCAGTAGACAGGTGAACTATGGCTACACCTTC. This codes for CASRQVNYGYTF.

The rearrangement joins TRBV25-1 to TRBJ1-2; the D is unclear. The CDR3 is 14 amino acids. V was trimmed by 4 bases and J by 4 bases, leaving 13 bases between them. CDR1 is MGHDK, CDR2 SYGVNS, per germline. CDR3 amino acids: CASSGGVVPYGYTF. CDR3 nucleotide sequence: TGTGCCAGCAGTGGTGGAGTCGTTCCCTATGGCTACACCTTC.

The rearrangement links TRBV27 to TRBJ2-7; 8 nucleotides match TRBD1. The germline V gene has CDR1 MNHEY and CDR2 SMNVEV (reference sequence). Trimming cost V 6 bases and J 5 bases; bases outside gene matches: 12. CDR3 length: 15 amino acids. CDR3 sequence (DNA): TGTGCCAGCAGCCTGGGCCGGACAGGGACGCACGAGCAGTACTTC. Translated, it gives CASSLGRTGTHEQYF.

This chain uses TRBV4-2 with TRBJ1-5, with D perhaps matching TRBD1 (6 bases). The V end was cut by 1 base, the J end by 7 bases, with 14 bases between. The germline gives CDR1 LGHNA, CDR2 YNFKEQ. This CDR3 is 15 amino acids long. The CDR3 DNA reads TGTGCCAGCAGCCAAGTCTGGGACACAGGGCAGCCCCAGCATTTT. Translation gives CASSQVWDTGQPQHF.

This clone was seen only once. The V and J genes are TRBV6-5 and TRBJ2-2; D is possibly TRBD2 (5 bases). V was clipped by 0 bases and J by 4 bases, with 12 bases between them. The germline CDR1 and CDR2 sequences are MNHEY and SVGAGI. The CDR3 consists of 16 residues. CDR3 amino acids: CASSYSRSGSTGELFF. The CDR3 bases are TGTGCCAGCAGTTACTCGCGCAGCGGAAGCACCGGGGAGCTGTTTTTT.

This clone has only a few counts. The chain links TRBV5-1 to TRBJ1-4; TRBD1 aligns across 7 bases. The CDR3 spans 15 residues. Losses at the gene ends were 0 bases for V and 4 bases for J; bases not matched to a gene: 3. Germline values: CDR1 SGHRS, CDR2 YFSETQ. This chain's CDR3 is CASSLADRVNEKLFF. The CDR3 region has the DNA TGCGCCAGCAGCTTGGCCGACAGGGTTAATGAAAAACTGTTTTTT.

This chain joins TRBV9 and TRBJ2-1, with D uncertain. Germline CDR1 reads SGDLS; CDR2 reads YYNGEE. The CDR3 sequence is 12 residues long. V lost 0 bases and J lost 10, with 8 bases in between. In DNA, the CDR3 is TGTGCCAGCAGCGTAGGAGTGGGGGAGCAGTTCTTC. Protein: CASSVGVGEQFF.

This clone was picked up a small number of times. This same CDR3 is encoded by further DNA sequences in the sample. This chain uses TRBV3-1 (or the pseudogene TRBV3-2) with TRBJ1-2, with TRBD1 matching 7 bases. The junction had 4 bases not matched to a gene; V was cut back by 4 bases and J by 8 bases. This CDR3 contains 12 residues. Germline CDR1 is LGHDT and CDR2 is YNNKEL (reference sequence). CDR3 nucleotide sequence: TGTGCCAGCAGCCCCTCCAGGGGGGGCTACACCTTC. Protein: CASSPSRGGYTF.

This rearrangement joins TRBV9 to TRBJ2-1; possibly TRBD2 for D (6 bases). The CDR3 is 15 residues long. Germline-derived CDR1 and CDR2 are SGDLS and YYNGEE. V lost 2 bases and J lost 4, with 13 bases in between. The CDR3 DNA follows: TGTGCCAGCAGCGTGAGACTAGGGGCTTACAATGAGCAGTTCTTC. Encoded protein: CASSVRLGAYNEQFF.

The chain couples TRBV19 to TRBJ1-2; 11 bases agree with TRBD1. Germline CDR1 LNHDA, CDR2 SQIVND (reference sequence). V dropped 3 bases and J dropped 7; count of bases not matched to a gene: 7. The CDR3 is made up of 15 amino acids. This CDR3 reads CASSMDSGTGGGYTF. The CDR3 region has the DNA TGTGCCAGTAGTATGGATTCCGGGACAGGGGGTGGCTACACCTTC.

Here the CDR3 reads CASSNTGTSKAFF. CDR3 DNA: TGTGCCAGTAGTAACACAGGGACCAGCAAGGCTTTCTTT. This chain connects TRBV19 to TRBJ1-1; D may be TRBD1 (6 bases). Germline CDR1 LNHDA, CDR2 SQIVND (reference sequence). V was shortened by 4 bases and J by 11 bases, with 17 bases between the two germline ends. The CDR3 length is 13 residues.

The chain combines TRBV4-3 with TRBJ1-2; D gene ambiguous. V was clipped by 1 base and J by 0 bases, with 12 bases between them. The CDR3 spans 16 residues. In germline, CDR1 is LGHNA, CDR2 YSLEER. Written as DNA, the CDR3 is TGCGCCAGCAGCCAAGGTCGGTACTTTACTAACTATGGCTACACCTTC. This sequence encodes CASSQGRYFTNYGYTF.

CDR3 region: CASSSPLNTEAFF. The CDR3 DNA follows: TGTGCCAGCAGTTCCCCCCTTAACACTGAAGCTTTCTTT. This chain links TRBV12-3 or TRBV12-4 with TRBJ1-1, with unresolved D. The germline V and J ends were trimmed by 4 bases and 2 bases, with 8 bases remaining between them. There are 13 residues in the CDR3.